The 23 T cell receptor beta chains listed next were all sequenced from one sample in a study of shared clonotypes between healthy human individuals. Assay: immunoSEQ multiplex PCR; the TCRdb copy retains only in-frame clones and omits some. The table records 950,000 to 1,100,000 clones, about 76% of them present only once. Sequencing was carried out using memory CD4+ T cells sorted from blood. Regarding subset: CD45RA-negative fraction. The source is a man aged 18 to 30 in good health.

The chain is built from TRBV29-1 and TRBJ1-2; TRBD1 matches 9 bases. Germline loops: CDR1 SQVTM, CDR2 ANQGSEA. The CDR3 is 13 amino acids. With V trimmed by 7 bases and J by 4 bases, 7 bases remained unmatched. CDR3 protein: CSGKQGAGYGYTF. In nucleotides, the CDR3 is TGCAGCGGCAAACAGGGGGCTGGCTATGGCTACACCTTC.

The chain carries TRBV5-1 and TRBJ1-2; 7 nucleotides match TRBD1. CDR1 and CDR2 (germline): SGHRS, YFSETQ. CDR3 length equals 12 residues. The V and J ends lost 4 bases and 8 bases, in that order; junction bases with no gene match: 5. CDR3 loop: CASSTGDEGYTF. CDR3 bases: TGCGCCAGCAGCACAGGGGATGAGGGCTACACCTTC.

The chain couples TRBV6-5 to TRBJ2-7; D remains unclear. This CDR3 has 15 amino acids. Germline V lookup: CDR1 MNHEY, CDR2 SVGAGI. The V and J ends lost 5 bases and 0 bases respectively, with 14 bases between them. CDR3 region: CASSTLRGSSYEQYF. The DNA of the CDR3 is TGTGCCAGCAGTACCCTCCGTGGCAGCTCCTACGAGCAGTACTTC.

The rearrangement joins TRBV11-2 to TRBJ1-2; D perhaps matches TRBD1 (6 bases). The V gene's germline CDR1 is SGHAT and CDR2 FQNNGV. The CDR3 length is 15 residues. V lost 1 base, J lost 4 bases, and 13 bases lay in between. CDR3 sequence (DNA): TGTGCCAGCAGCTTAGCCCTACAGGGTAGCTATGGCTACACCTTC. As protein: CASSLALQGSYGYTF.

This clone was observed a handful of times. The rearrangement joins TRBV5-1 to TRBJ2-2; D gene unclear. Trimming took 0 bases from V and 5 from J, leaving 8 bases between them. This CDR3 is 14 amino acids long. Germline-derived CDR1 and CDR2 are SGHRS and YFSETQ. Here the CDR3 DNA reads TGCGCCAGCAGCTTGGTATTCGGGACCGGGGAGCTGTTTTTT. This encodes CASSLVFGTGELFF.

The J gene is TRBJ2-2, the V gene TRBV2; 12 positions match TRBD2. Germline CDR1 is SNHLY and CDR2 is FYNNEI. The CDR3 has 15 amino acids. The junction had 1 base not matched to a gene; V was cut back by 4 bases and J by 4 bases. The DNA of the CDR3 is TGTGCCAGCAGTGTGGGACTAGCGGGCACCGGGGAGCTGTTTTTT. Translating gives CASSVGLAGTGELFF.

The V call is TRBV6-7, the J call TRBJ2-6; D ambiguous. TRBV6-7 is an ORF; its function is uncertain. The V and J ends lost 2 bases and 0 bases respectively, with 20 bases between them. The CDR3 is 20 amino acids. This CDR3 reads CASSYQFLRGVGSGANVLTF. CDR3 DNA sequence: TGTGCCAGCAGTTACCAGTTTCTCCGCGGCGTAGGCTCTGGGGCCAACGTCCTGACTTTC.

CDR3 nucleotide sequence: TGTGCCAGCAGCCAGGCCGGGACACCGCAGTACTTC. Its translation: CASSQAGTPQYF. The chain recombines TRBV14 with TRBJ2-7; a weak D match, TRBD1 (6 bases). Germline V gene lookup returns CDR1 SGHDN and CDR2 FVKESK. This CDR3 comprises 12 residues. V lost 3 bases and J 9 bases, leaving 12 bases between the germline ends.

The chain carries TRBV7-3 and TRBJ2-1; 13 bases agree with TRBD2. The V and J ends lost 5 bases and 5 bases, in that order; junction bases with no gene match: 6. This CDR3 is 16 amino acids long. CDR1 is SGHTA, CDR2 FQGTGA, per germline. CDR3 sequence reads: CASSLGTSGINNEQFF. CDR3 DNA sequence: TGTGCCAGCAGCCTCGGGACTAGCGGGATTAACAATGAGCAGTTCTTC.

The V and J genes are TRBV5-1 and TRBJ1-2; 9 bases fit TRBD1. V lost 4 bases and J lost 4; bases outside the gene matches: 5. Germline V gives CDR1 SGHRS, CDR2 YFSETQ. The CDR3 is made up of 14 amino acids. The CDR3 region is CASSPGQGIYGYTF. The CDR3 bases are TGCGCCAGCAGCCCGGGACAGGGCATCTATGGCTACACCTTC.

This sequence joins TRBV9 and TRBJ2-7, with TRBD2 matching 14 bases. The trim removed 4 bases at V and 1 base at J, leaving 10 bases unmatched. The germline V gene has CDR1 SGDLS and CDR2 YYNGEE. CDR3 size: 18 residues. CDR3 in DNA: TGTGCCAGCAGCCCAAGCGGGACTAGCGGGAGTAGATCCTACGAGCAGTACTTC. Translated, it gives CASSPSGTSGSRSYEQYF.

J is TRBJ2-7 and V is TRBV20-1; no firm D call. Trimming pared 2 bases from V and 10 bases from J, leaving 12 bases between. CDR3 length: 11 residues. Germline V gene sequence: CDR1 DFQATT, CDR2 SNEGSKA (reference sequence). The CDR3 DNA sequence: TGCAGTGCTAGAAGGGCCCCCCACCAGTACTTC. It translates to CSARRAPHQYF.

This clone has a handful of counts. The CDR3 loop is CASSVAGRTDTQYF. In DNA, the CDR3 is TGTGCCAGCAGTGTTGCGGGTCGTACAGATACGCAGTATTTT. The chain couples TRBV6-1 to TRBJ2-3, with a tentative D call TRBD2 (5 bases). In germline, CDR1 is MNHNS, CDR2 SASEGT. With 4 bases removed from V and 3 bases from J, the gap between germline ends came to 11 bases. This CDR3 contains 14 residues.

This clone is labeled as medium-sized (0.01 to 0.1%). At one of its ends the junction is not consistent with the germline gene, which may arise from a read error. V usage is TRBV2 and J usage is TRBJ2-7; TRBD1 aligns across 7 bases. Germline CDR1 is SNHLY and CDR2 is FYNNEI. This CDR3 has 15 amino acids. The CDR3 coding sequence is TGTGCCAGTAGTGGACAGGTCCCTCGGGGAGACGAGCAGTACTTC. Its protein product is CASSGQVPRGDEQYF.

The chain employs TRBV18 and TRBJ1-1, with D possibly being TRBD1 (6 bases). Germline V lookup: CDR1 KGHSH, CDR2 LQKENI. Trimming stripped 2 bases from V and 2 bases from J, with 12 bases between. The CDR3 extends over 15 amino acids. CDR3 amino acids: CASSPGQDRNTEAFF. In DNA, the CDR3 is TGTGCCAGCTCACCAGGCCAGGACAGAAACACTGAAGCTTTCTTT.

The chain combines TRBV4-3 with TRBJ1-2; tentatively, D is TRBD1 (6 bases). This CDR3 is 16 amino acids long. Germline V gene data show CDR1 as LGHNA and CDR2 as YSLEER. Between the trimmed V and J ends, which lost 0 bases and 4 bases, there was a span of 15 bases. In DNA form, the CDR3 reads TGCGCCAGCAGCCAAGATCATCAAAACAGGGCCTATGGCTACACCTTC. Its translation is CASSQDHQNRAYGYTF.

CDR3 residues: CASSLVAGFRDSPLHF. CDR3 sequence (DNA): TGTGCCAGCAGCTTGGTGGCCGGGTTCAGGGATTCACCCCTCCACTTT. J is TRBJ1-6 and V is TRBV5-5; TRBD1 is a possible D gene (5 bases). The V and J ends lost 0 bases and 8 bases respectively, with 15 bases between them. This CDR3 spans 16 amino acids. The germline gives CDR1 SGHKS, CDR2 YYEKEE (reference sequence).

The chain is built from TRBV18 and TRBJ2-2; possible D gene TRBD1, 6 bases. Trimming took 4 bases from V and 0 from J, leaving 9 bases between them. CDR3 length: 15 residues. Looked up from germline, CDR1 is KGHSH and CDR2 is LQKENI. The DNA for the CDR3 is TGTGCCAGCTCACGAGACAGGCCGAACACCGGGGAGCTGTTTTTT. It encodes CASSRDRPNTGELFF.

The rearrangement links TRBV5-1 to TRBJ1-4; 10 bases map to TRBD1. The CDR3 is 14 amino acids. J gave up 8 bases and V 2 bases, and 3 bases lay outside the gene matches. Germline lookup yields CDR1 SGHRS and CDR2 YFSETQ. This CDR3 is CASSFGTGVEKLFF. The CDR3 nucleotides read TGCGCCAGCAGCTTCGGGACAGGGGTAGAAAAACTGTTTTTT. Looking up the rest from reference TRBV5-1 and TRBJ1-4 gives the full variable domain: KAGVTQTPRYLIKTRGQQVTLSCSPISGHRSVSWYQQTPGQGLQFLFEYFSETQRNKGNFPGRFSGRQFSNSRSEMNVSTLELGDSALYLCASSFGTGVEKLFFGSGTQLSVL.

The chain couples TRBV18 to TRBJ2-7; D assignment may be TRBD1 or TRBD2 (5 bases each). Trimming took off 4 bases at V and 2 bases at J, with 12 bases between the two ends. CDR3 length equals 14 residues. Germline CDR1 is KGHSH and CDR2 is LQKENI. CDR3 amino acids: CASSLGTGTYEQYF. CDR3 in DNA: TGTGCCAGCTCACTAGGGACGGGTACCTACGAGCAGTACTTC.

The V call is TRBV6-4, the J call TRBJ2-6; 8 bases fit TRBD2. The V gene end was trimmed by 6 bases and the J gene end by 3 bases; junction bases not matched to a gene: 16. From germline, CDR1 is MRHNA and CDR2 SNTAGT. The CDR3 contains 19 residues. The CDR3 bases are TGTGCCAGCAGCACCCAGGAGCGGGAGCTTACATTTGGGGCCAACGTCCTGACTTTC. As protein: CASSTQERELTFGANVLTF.

The chain carries TRBV30 and TRBJ2-1, with D tentatively TRBD1 (6 bases). The CDR3 contains 15 residues. Germline V CDR1 and CDR2: GTSNPN, SVGIG (reference sequence). V lost 7 bases to trimming and J lost 4 bases, with 20 bases between them. The CDR3 sequence is CASSRGLQDYNEQFF. CDR3 DNA: TGTGCCTCCTCTAGGGGGTTACAAGATTACAATGAGCAGTTCTTC.

The genes are TRBV7-9 and TRBJ2-7; 9 nucleotides align to TRBD1. The trim removed 2 bases at V and 2 bases at J, leaving 13 bases unmatched. The CDR3 is made up of 18 amino acids. The germline V gene encodes CDR1 SEHNR and CDR2 FQNEAQ (reference sequence). CDR3 amino acids: CASSLLRTGVFLAYEQYF. The CDR3 DNA follows: TGTGCCAGCAGCTTATTGAGGACAGGGGTCTTCCTCGCCTACGAGCAGTACTTC.